This TCR beta chain stems from a study of T cells in localized non-small cell lung cancer. Overall study findings and caveats: Those with higher blood T cell density had longer overall survival.

Turning to this clone: The antigen is undetermined.

CDR1 SEHNR and CDR2 FQNEAQ come from the germline V gene (reference sequence). There are 16 residues in the CDR3. V dropped 5 bases and J dropped 4; count of bases not matched to a gene: 3. TCRdb's copy holds only in-frame clones and misses some; the assay was immunoSEQ multiplex PCR. The sample holds approximately 80,000 clones, around 84% seen once. The sample in question was peripheral blood, obtained before any cancer treatment. This clonotype originated in a female donor over 55 with stage I lung adenocarcinoma. J is TRBJ2-2 and V is TRBV7-9; 14 bases fit TRBD2. This chain's CDR3 is CASSRLAGGSTGELFF. CDR3 DNA: TGTGCCAGCAGCCGACTAGCGGGAGGGAGCACCGGGGAGCTGTTTTTT.